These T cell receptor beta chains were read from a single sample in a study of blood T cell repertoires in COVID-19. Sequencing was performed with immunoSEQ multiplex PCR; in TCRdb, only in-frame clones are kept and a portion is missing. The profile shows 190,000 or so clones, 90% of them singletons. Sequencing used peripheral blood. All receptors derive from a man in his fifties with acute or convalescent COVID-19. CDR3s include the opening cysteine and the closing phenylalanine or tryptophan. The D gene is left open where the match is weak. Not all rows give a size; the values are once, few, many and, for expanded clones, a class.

cdr3_nt: TGTGCCAGCAGTCGTAATAACTATGGCTACACCTTC; cdr3_aa: CASSRNNYGYTF; d_call: NA; v_call: TRBV28; j_call: TRBJ1-2; clone_size: NA
cdr3_nt: TGCGCCAGCAGCTTTACAGGGATGTCGGAGACCCAGTACTTC; cdr3_aa: CASSFTGMSETQYF; d_call: NA; v_call: TRBV5-1; j_call: TRBJ2-5; clone_size: NA
cdr3_nt: TGCAGCGTAAAGGAACTTAGCGGGAGACCGAACACCGGGGAGCTGTTTTTT; cdr3_aa: CSVKELSGRPNTGELFF; d_call: TRBD2; v_call: TRBV29-1; j_call: TRBJ2-2; clone_size: NA
cdr3_nt: TGTGCCAGCAGCTTAGGGACTATGAGTTGGGAGACCCAGTACTTC; cdr3_aa: CASSLGTMSWETQYF; d_call: NA; v_call: TRBV7-6; j_call: TRBJ2-5; clone_size: NA
cdr3_nt: TGTGCCAGCCCCGGGACAGACGGTGGCTACACCTTC; cdr3_aa: CASPGTDGGYTF; d_call: TRBD1; v_call: TRBV18; j_call: TRBJ1-2; clone_size: NA
cdr3_nt: TGCAGCGTTGAGGCTGGGGGCTTAGGCTACACCTTC; cdr3_aa: CSVEAGGLGYTF; d_call: NA; v_call: TRBV29-1; j_call: TRBJ1-2; clone_size: NA
cdr3_nt: TGTGCCAGCAGCCAGGCTAGCGGAAACCACAATGAGCAGTTCTTC; cdr3_aa: CASSQASGNHNEQFF; d_call: TRBD2; v_call: TRBV3-1/TRBV3-2; j_call: TRBJ2-1; clone_size: NA
cdr3_nt: TGTGCCAGCAGCTTAGCCCATAGCGGGAGCTCCCTTGGGGAGACCCAGTACTTC; cdr3_aa: CASSLAHSGSSLGETQYF; d_call: TRBD2; v_call: TRBV7-2; j_call: TRBJ2-5; clone_size: NA
cdr3_nt: TGTGCCAGCAGTTTCGACAGTGCCGAGCAGTACTTC; cdr3_aa: CASSFDSAEQYF; d_call: NA; v_call: TRBV28; j_call: TRBJ2-7; clone_size: NA
cdr3_nt: TGTGCCAGCAGCGACGCGGACAGGACTCAAACTTCTAGCACAGATACGCAGTATTTT; cdr3_aa: CASSDADRTQTSSTDTQYF; d_call: TRBD1; v_call: TRBV7-6; j_call: TRBJ2-3; clone_size: NA
cdr3_nt: TGTGCCAGCAGCCCTGCTCGGTCTGTACTGAACACTGAAGCTTTCTTT; cdr3_aa: CASSPARSVLNTEAFF; d_call: NA; v_call: TRBV6-2/TRBV6-3; j_call: TRBJ1-1; clone_size: NA
cdr3_nt: TGTGCCAGCAGCCCCACGGTGGCATGGGGGCGCGGGGCCAACGTCCTGACTTTC; cdr3_aa: CASSPTVAWGRGANVLTF; d_call: NA; v_call: TRBV13; j_call: TRBJ2-6; clone_size: NA
cdr3_nt: TGTGCCAGCAGCTTAGACAGGAACACTGAAGCTTTCTTT; cdr3_aa: CASSLDRNTEAFF; d_call: NA; v_call: TRBV7-8; j_call: TRBJ1-1; clone_size: NA
cdr3_nt: TGTGCCAGCACCGTGGCCGTGGGGACAGGTGTTCCTGGCTACACCTTC; cdr3_aa: CASTVAVGTGVPGYTF; d_call: TRBD1; v_call: TRBV7-9; j_call: TRBJ1-2; clone_size: NA
cdr3_nt: TGTGCCAGCAGTTTAGGGCAGGGGACCTTTAATCAGCCCCAGCATTTT; cdr3_aa: CASSLGQGTFNQPQHF; d_call: NA; v_call: TRBV28; j_call: TRBJ1-5; clone_size: few
cdr3_nt: TGTGCCAGTAGTCAACAGGGGTCCGGGGAGCTGTTTTTT; cdr3_aa: CASSQQGSGELFF; d_call: TRBD1; v_call: TRBV19; j_call: TRBJ2-2; clone_size: NA
cdr3_nt: TGTGCCAGCAGACCAACTAGGAACTATGGCTACACCTTC; cdr3_aa: CASRPTRNYGYTF; d_call: NA; v_call: TRBV28; j_call: TRBJ1-2; clone_size: NA
cdr3_nt: TGTGCCAGCATAAGGGGCAGGAACACTGAAGCTTTCTTT; cdr3_aa: CASIRGRNTEAFF; d_call: NA; v_call: TRBV2; j_call: TRBJ1-1; clone_size: NA
cdr3_nt: TGTGCCACCAGCAGAGCCCGGACAGATCAAGAGACCCAGTACTTC; cdr3_aa: CATSRARTDQETQYF; d_call: NA; v_call: TRBV15; j_call: TRBJ2-5; clone_size: few
cdr3_nt: TGTGCCAGCAGTTCACGACTGGGCTACAATGAGCAGTTCTTC; cdr3_aa: CASSSRLGYNEQFF; d_call: NA; v_call: TRBV27; j_call: TRBJ2-1; clone_size: NA
cdr3_nt: TGTGCCAGCAGTTTACCTAGCGGCCTGGGGGAGACCCAGTACTTC; cdr3_aa: CASSLPSGLGETQYF; d_call: TRBD2; v_call: TRBV28; j_call: TRBJ2-5; clone_size: NA
cdr3_nt: TGTGCCAGCAGCCAGTGGGGGACTAGCCGAAAAGAGACCCAGTACTTC; cdr3_aa: CASSQWGTSRKETQYF; d_call: NA; v_call: TRBV21-1; j_call: TRBJ2-5; clone_size: once
cdr3_nt: TGTGCCAGCAGCCTCCCAGAGGGTACGCAGTATTTT; cdr3_aa: CASSLPEGTQYF; d_call: NA; v_call: TRBV7-9; j_call: TRBJ2-3; clone_size: few
cdr3_nt: TGCGCCAGCAGTCAATCGGGCAACAATCAGCCCCAGCATTTT; cdr3_aa: CASSQSGNNQPQHF; d_call: NA; v_call: TRBV23-1; j_call: TRBJ1-5; clone_size: NA
cdr3_nt: TGTGCCAGCAGTGAAGAAGCGGAGCTCTATGGCTACACCTTC; cdr3_aa: CASSEEAELYGYTF; d_call: NA; v_call: TRBV2; j_call: TRBJ1-2; clone_size: NA
cdr3_nt: TGTGCCACCAGTGATAACTACAGGGGTGGCTACACCTTC; cdr3_aa: CATSDNYRGGYTF; d_call: TRBD1; v_call: TRBV24-1; j_call: TRBJ1-2; clone_size: NA
cdr3_nt: TGTGCCAGTAGTTTACTAGCCTGGTCTTCCTACAATGAGCAGTTCTTC; cdr3_aa: CASSLLAWSSYNEQFF; d_call: NA; v_call: TRBV19; j_call: TRBJ2-1; clone_size: NA
cdr3_nt: TGTGCCATCAGTGAGTCGGACTTTCCTGGAAACACCATATATTTT; cdr3_aa: CAISESDFPGNTIYF; d_call: NA; v_call: TRBV10-3; j_call: TRBJ1-3; clone_size: NA
cdr3_nt: TGTGCCACCAGCAGAGACAGGGGGCTTGAAAAACTGTTTTTT; cdr3_aa: CATSRDRGLEKLFF; d_call: TRBD1; v_call: TRBV15; j_call: TRBJ1-4; clone_size: NA
cdr3_nt: TGTGCCAGCTCACCAGGGTCAAGCGCGGTGAACACTGAAGCTTTCTTT; cdr3_aa: CASSPGSSAVNTEAFF; d_call: NA; v_call: TRBV18; j_call: TRBJ1-1; clone_size: NA
cdr3_nt: TGTGCCAGCAGCCCGAGGGTCTACAATGAGCAGTTCTTC; cdr3_aa: CASSPRVYNEQFF; d_call: NA; v_call: TRBV14; j_call: TRBJ2-1; clone_size: NA
cdr3_nt: TGTGCCAGCAGTTTATGGACACTAAGCACAGATACGCAGTATTTT; cdr3_aa: CASSLWTLSTDTQYF; d_call: NA; v_call: TRBV27; j_call: TRBJ2-3; clone_size: NA